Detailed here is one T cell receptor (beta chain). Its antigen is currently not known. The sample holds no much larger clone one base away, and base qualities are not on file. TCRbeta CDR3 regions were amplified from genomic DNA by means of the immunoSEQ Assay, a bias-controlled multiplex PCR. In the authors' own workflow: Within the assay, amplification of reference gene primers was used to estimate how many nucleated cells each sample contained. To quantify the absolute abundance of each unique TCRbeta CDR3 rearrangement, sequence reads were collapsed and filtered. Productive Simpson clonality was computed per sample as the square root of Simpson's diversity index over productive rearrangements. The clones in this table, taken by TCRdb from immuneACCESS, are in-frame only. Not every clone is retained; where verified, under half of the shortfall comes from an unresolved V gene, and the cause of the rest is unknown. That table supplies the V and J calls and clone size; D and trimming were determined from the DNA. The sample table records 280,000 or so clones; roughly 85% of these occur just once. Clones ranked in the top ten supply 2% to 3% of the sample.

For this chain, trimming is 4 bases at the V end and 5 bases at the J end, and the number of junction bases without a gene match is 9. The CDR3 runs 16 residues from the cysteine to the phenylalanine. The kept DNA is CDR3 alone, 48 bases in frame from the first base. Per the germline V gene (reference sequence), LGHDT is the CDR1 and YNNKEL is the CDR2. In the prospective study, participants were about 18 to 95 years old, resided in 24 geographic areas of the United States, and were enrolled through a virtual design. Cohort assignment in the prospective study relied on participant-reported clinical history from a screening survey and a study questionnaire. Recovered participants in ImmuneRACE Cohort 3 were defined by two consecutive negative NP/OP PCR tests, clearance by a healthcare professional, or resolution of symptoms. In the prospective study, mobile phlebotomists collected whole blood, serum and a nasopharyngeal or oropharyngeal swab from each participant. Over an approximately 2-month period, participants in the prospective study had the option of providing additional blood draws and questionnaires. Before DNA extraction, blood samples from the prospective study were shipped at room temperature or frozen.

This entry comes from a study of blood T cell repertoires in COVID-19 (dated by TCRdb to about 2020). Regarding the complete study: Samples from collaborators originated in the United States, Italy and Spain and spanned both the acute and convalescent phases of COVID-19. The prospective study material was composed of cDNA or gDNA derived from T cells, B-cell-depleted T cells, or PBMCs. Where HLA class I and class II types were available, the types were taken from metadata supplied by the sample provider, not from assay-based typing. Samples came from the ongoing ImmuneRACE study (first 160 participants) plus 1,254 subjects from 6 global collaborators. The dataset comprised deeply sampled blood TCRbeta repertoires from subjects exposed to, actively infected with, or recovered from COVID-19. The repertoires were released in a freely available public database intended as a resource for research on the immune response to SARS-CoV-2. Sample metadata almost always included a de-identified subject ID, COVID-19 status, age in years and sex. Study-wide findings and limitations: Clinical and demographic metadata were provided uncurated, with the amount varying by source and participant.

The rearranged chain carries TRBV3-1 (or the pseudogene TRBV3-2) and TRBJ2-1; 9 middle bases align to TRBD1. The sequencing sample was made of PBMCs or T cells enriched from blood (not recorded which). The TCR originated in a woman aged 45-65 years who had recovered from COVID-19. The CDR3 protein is CASSRNRDRADNEQFF. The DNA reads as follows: TGTGCCAGCAGCCGCAACCGGGACAGGGCGGACAATGAGCAGTTCTTC.